This passage covers 24 T cell receptor beta chains from one sample sequenced in a study of identical twins. Each CDR3 protein gets one entry after TCRdb re-called the 5' RACE reads with MiXCR. The data show a few hundred thousand distinct CDR3 sequences, roughly 9% seen once. The source material was naive T cells sorted from blood. These receptors all stem from a woman between 45 and 60 years old in good health.

This clonotype came up many times. This chain links TRBV10-2 with TRBJ2-1; D is perhaps TRBD2 (5 bases). The length of the CDR3 is 14 residues. Germline V gene sequence: CDR1 WSHSY, CDR2 SAAADI. The V end lost 3 bases, the J end lost 10 bases, and 16 bases lay between the germline ends. The CDR3 sequence: CASSDRTGSLEQFF. CDR3 DNA sequence: TGCGCCAGCAGTGACCGGACTGGTTCTTTAGAGCAGTTCTTC.

This clonotype was detected only a few times. The chain is built from TRBV20-1 and TRBJ2-1; no clear D. V was clipped by 4 bases and J by 4 bases, with 5 bases between them. CDR1 is DFQATT, CDR2 SNEGSKA, per germline (reference sequence). This CDR3 contains 11 residues. The CDR3 loop is CSATEYNEQFF. CDR3 nucleotides: TGCAGTGCTACCGAATACAATGAGCAGTTCTTC.

Ten or more counts support this clonotype. The chain is built from TRBV3-1 and TRBJ1-2; D is undetermined. The CDR3 is 13 amino acids. Deletions cut 3 bases from V and 3 bases from J, with 8 bases between. Germline CDR1 is LGHDT and CDR2 is YNNKEL (reference sequence). This CDR3 is CASSQGLDYGYTF. Written as DNA, the CDR3 is TGTGCCAGCAGCCAGGGTCTGGACTATGGCTACACCTTC.

This clonotype appeared a few times. This chain uses TRBV4-1 with TRBJ1-2; 9 bases are shared with TRBD1. This CDR3 has 16 amino acids. V was clipped by 1 base and J by 7 bases; unmatched bases: 10. The germline CDR1 and CDR2 sequences are MGHRA and YSYEKL. The CDR3 DNA sequence: TGCGCCAGCAGCCAAGGATTACAGGGGGCAAGGTTTGGCTACACCTTC. Encoded protein: CASSQGLQGARFGYTF.

Only a few counts were recorded for this clonotype. This chain uses TRBV10-3 with TRBJ2-1, with D tentatively TRBD2 (5 bases). Germline loops: CDR1 ENHRY, CDR2 SYGVKD. The CDR3 extends over 11 amino acids. Deletions cut 8 bases from V and 12 bases from J, with 14 bases between. DNA for the CDR3: TGTGCCATCGGGGAGAGCAGTGGGCAGTTCTTC. The encoded protein is CAIGESSGQFF.

V usage is TRBV4-1 and J usage is TRBJ2-3, with D possibly matching TRBD1 (6 bases). CDR3 size: 14 residues. Trimming removed 1 base at V and 5 bases at J, with 10 bases between. CDR1 and CDR2 from the germline V gene are MGHRA and YSYEKL. CDR3 sequence (DNA): TGCGCCAGCAGCCAAGGGCTAGGGGGAGATACGCAGTATTTT. Its translation: CASSQGLGGDTQYF.

As regards this clonotype: The CDR3 ends on some other residue instead of the conserved phenylalanine or tryptophan, so this is likely a read error. The limits of the CDR3 on the DNA are not certain, so only TCRdb's listed CDR3 is given. The gene calls are TRBV7-2 and TRBJ2-1; TRBD2 was called by the table and not checked on the DNA. The length of the CDR3 is 12 amino acids, counting both ends. Germline V gives CDR1 SGHTA, CDR2 FQGNSA. CDR3 residues: CASSFPGTSLAL.

In this sample, this clonotype turned up a few times. This chain uses TRBV4-1 with TRBJ2-2; 16 bases align to TRBD2. In germline, CDR1 is MGHRA, CDR2 YSYEKL. The ends lost 4 bases at V and 5 bases at J; junction bases unmatched: 7. The CDR3 runs to 18 residues. CDR3 in amino acids: CASSPGLAGGPGTGELFF. Here the CDR3 DNA reads TGCGCCAGCAGCCCGGGACTAGCGGGAGGGCCGGGGACCGGGGAGCTGTTTTTT.

The table lists this clonotype with a few counts. V is TRBV4-1 and J is TRBJ2-7; 8 bases are shared with TRBD2. Germline values: CDR1 MGHRA, CDR2 YSYEKL. CDR3 length: 15 amino acids. With 2 bases clipped from V and 3 bases from J, the junction kept 6 bases outside the gene matches. CDR3: CASSQTSGLNYEQYF. CDR3 nucleotide sequence: TGCGCCAGCAGCCAAACTAGCGGATTAAACTACGAGCAGTACTTC.

This clonotype was recorded a few times. V usage is TRBV6-5 and J usage is TRBJ1-2; 7 bases align to TRBD1. The CDR3 has 14 residues. Germline V gives CDR1 MNHEY, CDR2 SVGAGI. V shed 3 bases, J shed 3 bases, and the junction held 4 bases outside the gene matches. Here the CDR3 reads CASSYTGVDYGYTF. CDR3 DNA: TGTGCCAGCAGTTATACAGGGGTTGACTATGGCTACACCTTC.

Concerning this clonotype: This CDR3 fails to terminate in the conserved phenylalanine or tryptophan, so it likely reflects a read error. The chain uses TRBV29-1 and TRBJ1-1; 7 positions agree with TRBD1. Germline V gene sequence: CDR1 SQVTM, CDR2 ANQGSEA. V shed 4 bases and J 1 base; nucleotides not matched to a gene: 0. This CDR3 has 12 residues. For the CDR3, the DNA is TGCAGCGTTGGGACAGGGAACACTGAAGCTTTCTCT. Translation: CSVGTGNTEAFS.

This clonotype came up many times. The chain recombines TRBV12-3 or TRBV12-4 with TRBJ1-2; maybe TRBD1 (6 bases). The CDR3 is 13 amino acids. V lost 7 bases and J lost 4, with 13 bases in between. CDR3 loop: CASNQGGIYGYTF. The CDR3 DNA reads as TGTGCCAGCAACCAAGGGGGGATCTATGGCTACACCTTC.

This clonotype was picked up a small number of times. This chain joins TRBV20-1 and TRBJ2-7; TRBD2 aligns across 9 bases. The CDR3 totals 14 residues. Germline CDR1 is DFQATT and CDR2 is SNEGSKA (reference sequence). The V and J ends lost 6 bases and 4 bases, in that order; junction bases with no gene match: 10. CDR3 residues: CSATSRAGGYEQYF. The CDR3 region has the DNA TGCAGTGCCACCAGTCGGGCGGGAGGGTACGAGCAGTACTTC.

V gene TRBV5-1 combines with J gene TRBJ2-1; 8 nucleotides match TRBD1. CDR1 and CDR2 (germline): SGHRS, YFSETQ. V shed 0 bases and J 7 bases; nucleotides not matched to a gene: 18. The length of the CDR3 is 19 residues. CDR3 nucleotides: TGCGCCAGCAGCTTGGCCACCGGGACAGGATGGGATAGTCCTAATGAGCAGTTCTTC. Translation gives CASSLATGTGWDSPNEQFF.

There are a few counts of this clonotype. V gene TRBV7-2 combines with J gene TRBJ2-1; 13 nucleotides align to TRBD2. This CDR3 comprises 17 residues. The germline gives CDR1 SGHTA, CDR2 FQGNSA. Trimming cost V 1 base and J 7 bases; bases outside gene matches: 7. This CDR3 reads CASSLGGTSGIGNEQFF. CDR3 DNA: TGTGCCAGCAGCTTAGGGGGGACTAGCGGGATAGGTAATGAGCAGTTCTTC.

The chain uses TRBV6-5 and TRBJ1-1; D unresolved. V lost 3 bases, J lost 11 bases, and 10 bases lay in between. Per the germline V gene, CDR1 is MNHEY and CDR2 is SVGAGI. The CDR3 contains 11 residues. In nucleotides, the CDR3 is TGTGCCAGCAGTTATGGGCCCGATGCTTTCTTT. As protein: CASSYGPDAFF.

J is TRBJ2-1 and V is TRBV12-3 or TRBV12-4; 13 bases line up with TRBD2. Trimming removed 4 bases from V and 16 bases from J; junction bases left unmatched: 16. The CDR3 is made up of 16 amino acids. CDR3 protein: CASSWTSGSPTIIKFF. CDR3 nucleotide sequence: TGTGCCAGCAGTTGGACTAGCGGGAGCCCCACGATAATCAAATTCTTC.

This clonotype has ten or more counts. This chain joins TRBV12-3 or TRBV12-4 and TRBJ2-3; D not certain. The germline V and J ends were trimmed by 6 bases and 4 bases, with 11 bases remaining between them. The CDR3 consists of 13 residues. CDR3 DNA: TGTGCCAGCAGCCGCTATAGAGCAGATACGCAGTATTTT. This encodes CASSRYRADTQYF.

The chain uses TRBV6-5 and TRBJ1-6; D not resolved. The CDR3 loop spans 14 amino acids. Trimming took 2 bases from V and 6 from J, leaving 8 bases between them. Germline lookup yields CDR1 MNHEY and CDR2 SVGAGI. The CDR3 DNA is TGTGCCAGCAGTTACGCAGGCCCTAATTCACCCCTCCACTTT. It codes for CASSYAGPNSPLHF.

The chain recombines TRBV25-1 with TRBJ2-2; D is ambiguous. Looked up from germline, CDR1 is MGHDK and CDR2 is SYGVNS. The CDR3 loop spans 11 amino acids. V shed 3 bases and J shed 8 bases, with 4 bases lying between them. CDR3 nucleotides: TGTGCCAGCAGTGATGTTGGGGAGCTGTTTTTT. Its translation is CASSDVGELFF. The full variable domain, rest sourced from reference TRBV25-1 and TRBJ2-2, is EADIYQTPRYLVIGTGKKITLECSQTMGHDKMYWYQQDPGMELHLIHYSYGVNSTEKGDLSSESTVSRIRTEHFPLTLESARPSHTSQYLCASSDVGELFFGEGSRLTVL.

J is TRBJ2-3 and V is TRBV12-3 or TRBV12-4, with 14 bases identical to TRBD2. V lost 9 bases, J lost 4 bases, and 9 bases stayed unmatched. This CDR3 is built from 16 residues. The DNA for the CDR3 is TGTGCCAGTACGTGGGGACTAGCGGGAGCGGCAGATACGCAGTATTTT. Residues: CASTWGLAGAADTQYF.

The sample holds one count of this clonotype. V usage is TRBV6-1 and J usage is TRBJ2-1, with D tentatively TRBD2 (5 bases). The CDR3 extends over 14 amino acids. The germline V gene encodes CDR1 MNHNS and CDR2 SASEGT. With 6 bases removed from V and 8 bases from J, the gap between germline ends came to 17 bases. Here the CDR3 reads CASSQLVLGDEQFF. The CDR3 DNA sequence: TGTGCCAGCAGCCAACTAGTTCTGGGCGATGAGCAGTTCTTC.

This clonotype appeared a few times. This chain joins TRBV12-3 or TRBV12-4 and TRBJ2-5; D gene ambiguous. The CDR3 sequence is 12 residues long. V shed 7 bases and J shed 2 bases, with 8 bases lying between them. The CDR3 loop is CASKTRQETQYF. CDR3 nucleotides: TGTGCCAGCAAGACCAGACAAGAGACCCAGTACTTC.

This clonotype was seen a handful of times. The chain uses TRBV11-2 and TRBJ2-3; D not resolved. The CDR3 consists of 15 residues. CDR1 and CDR2 (germline): SGHAT, FQNNGV. Deletions cut 3 bases from V and 0 bases from J, with 10 bases between. The CDR3 nucleotides are TGTGCCAGCAGCTTGGCGGTCCTAAGCACAGATACGCAGTATTTT. This gives the protein CASSLAVLSTDTQYF.